The T cell receptor beta chain described here comes from a study of human T cells and chemical hapten exposure. Study results and limitations: Against controls, expanded TCRs gave rise to significantly more large CDR3 similarity clusters. The donors suffered from alopecia, so their immune response may not match that of healthy people.

As to time point: patch test 1, 2 weeks after DPC sensitization. Stated treatment: therapeutic diphenylcyclopropenone sensitization with weekly scalp DPC. The study extracted total RNA from unfractionated whole blood. Individual cDNA molecules (in the library) carried attached unique molecular identifiers. TCRdb analysed the RACE reads with MiXCR anew, one entry per CDR3 protein. The profile shows roughly 50,000 distinct CDR3 sequences, roughly 9.6% of them singletons. This clonotype was detected a few times. Its cognate antigen is unknown. This TCR derives from a middle-aged woman with alopecia areata. Some clones in this sample may be carry-over from other donors' samples. The sequencing used whole blood, collected in connection with sensitization to the hapten diphenylcyclopropenone (DPC).

As DNA, the CDR3 is TGCAGCGTTCCTCCAGGGAGCAGGAGCTCCTACAATGAGCAGTTCTTC. Its protein is CSVPPGSRSSYNEQFF. V and J are TRBV29-1 and TRBJ2-1, with D perhaps matching TRBD1 or TRBD2 (5 bases each). With 5 bases removed from V and 0 bases from J, the gap between germline ends came to 17 bases. CDR3 length equals 16 residues. Germline values: CDR1 SQVTM, CDR2 ANQGSEA.